This TCR beta chain is from a study of Ad26.COV2.S vaccination and SARS-CoV-2 variants. Study context: The authors gave Ad26.COV2.S intramuscularly, either once or twice 56 days apart.

This clone is medium-sized (0.01 to 0.1%) in the sample. The treatment here: over 15 received Ad26.COV2.S at low or high dose, single or two shots; 5 received placebo; per-sample allocation not given. Sampling was performed 63 days after the first vaccine or placebo injection. Germline values: CDR1 LNHNV, CDR2 YYDKDF (reference sequence). Germline trimming cut 5 bases from V and 1 base from J; bases unmatched to any gene: 3. This CDR3 has 16 residues. Clones were sequenced by immunoSEQ multiplex PCR, and TCRdb holds only the in-frame ones, with some missing. The table has some 250,000 clones, 85% to 90% seen once; the top ten hold roughly 10%.

The specimen was peripheral blood, collected in a trial of Ad26.COV2.S vaccine versus placebo. V gene TRBV15 combines with J gene TRBJ2-6, with 9 bases aligning to TRBD1. This clonotype was sampled from a person aged 18 to 65 who received the Ad26.COV2.S COVID-19 vaccine or a placebo. CDR3 residues: CATSRQGGSGANVLTF. The CDR3 DNA reads TGTGCCACCAGCCGACAGGGGGGATCTGGGGCCAACGTCCTGACTTTC.